The 20 T cell receptor beta chains below all came from one sample that was sequenced in a study of T cell repertoires in cytomegalovirus infection. MiXCR was run by TCRdb on the reads, yielding one entry per CDR3 protein. The repertoire holds 600,000 to 800,000 distinct CDR3 sequences, roughly a quarter seen once, with 7.5% to 9% in the top ten. Sequencing was performed on CD8+ T cells from PBMCs. These receptors came from a human donor in good health (CMV status not recorded). Some clones in this sample may be carry-over from other donors' samples.

This clonotype was seen a handful of times. V is TRBV15 and J is TRBJ2-1, with 7 bases identical to TRBD2. CDR3 length: 20 residues. Germline V gives CDR1 LNHNV, CDR2 YYDKDF (reference sequence). The junction had 18 bases not matched to a gene; V was cut back by 4 bases and J by 0 bases. CDR3 residues: CATSKARRAGDHYSYNEQFF. DNA of the CDR3: TGTGCCACCAGCAAAGCCAGGAGGGCGGGGGATCACTACTCCTACAATGAGCAGTTCTTC.

V usage is TRBV7-6 and J usage is TRBJ2-1; 10 bases match TRBD2. The CDR3 runs 18 residues. Germline CDR1 is SGHVS and CDR2 is FNYEAQ. Trimming cost V 1 base and J 1 base; bases outside gene matches: 7. The CDR3 coding sequence is TGTGCCAGCAGCTTAGAAGCGGGGGGGCTGGATTCCTACAATGAGCAGTTCTTC. Amino acids: CASSLEAGGLDSYNEQFF.

The table lists this clonotype with a few counts. J is TRBJ1-1 and V is TRBV6-8; no clear D gene. The V end was cut by 6 bases, the J end by 0 bases, with 14 bases between. The length of the CDR3 is 15 residues. Germline-derived CDR1 and CDR2 are MNHGY and SAAAGT. CDR3 amino acids: CASRPGRIVNTEAFF. DNA of the CDR3: TGTGCCAGCAGACCGGGCCGTATAGTGAACACTGAAGCTTTCTTT.

The chain has TRBV7-9 and TRBJ2-1, with 12 bases matching TRBD2. The junction had 7 bases not matched to a gene; V was cut back by 5 bases and J by 2 bases. The CDR3 extends over 17 amino acids. Germline V gene data show CDR1 as SEHNR and CDR2 as FQNEAQ (reference sequence). CDR3 sequence reads: CASSHLAGGPPYNEQFF. In DNA form, the CDR3 reads TGTGCCAGCAGCCACCTAGCGGGGGGGCCCCCCTACAATGAGCAGTTCTTC.

V is TRBV20-1 and J is TRBJ2-2, with 11 bases aligning to TRBD2. The germline CDR1 and CDR2 sequences are DFQATT and SNEGSKA (reference sequence). J gave up 6 bases and V 0 bases, and 12 bases lay outside the gene matches. CDR3 length: 18 residues. The CDR3 protein is CSARDRTSGQVRAGELFF. CDR3 bases: TGCAGTGCTAGAGATCGGACTAGCGGGCAGGTTCGGGCCGGGGAGCTGTTTTTT.

The rearrangement uses TRBV28 and TRBJ2-7; TRBD1 aligns across 8 bases. V lost 4 bases and J lost 2; bases outside the gene matches: 7. Germline V gives CDR1 MDHEN, CDR2 SYDVKM. The CDR3 runs to 15 residues. Written as DNA, the CDR3 is TGTGCCAGCAGTTCGACAGGGGCTCCTCCCTACGAGCAGTACGTC. Protein sequence: CASSSTGAPPYEQYV.

For this clonotype: An end of the junction differs from the germline gene, which may be a read error. This chain joins TRBV12-3 or TRBV12-4 and TRBJ2-3; TRBD2 matches at 13 bases. The CDR3 is 18 amino acids. The CDR3 DNA is TGTGCCAGCAGTTACCAGCGGACTAGCGGGGGCCAATCAGATACGCGGTATTTT. It specifies CASSYQRTSGGQSDTRYF.

The sample holds a few counts of this clonotype. This sequence joins TRBV7-2 and TRBJ1-2, with D possibly being TRBD1 (6 bases). Germline V gene sequence: CDR1 SGHTA, CDR2 FQGNSA. This CDR3 contains 14 residues. The ends were cut back, 5 bases at V and 3 bases at J, with 13 bases in the middle. CDR3: CASSQGRGDYGYTF. CDR3 sequence (DNA): TGTGCCAGCAGCCAGGGGAGGGGCGACTATGGCTACACCTTC.

This clonotype was picked up many times. The V and J genes are TRBV12-3 or TRBV12-4 and TRBJ2-5; 10 nucleotides align to TRBD1. Trimming cost V 9 bases and J 5 bases; bases outside gene matches: 9. The CDR3 runs 14 residues. The CDR3 here is CASRTGGTWETQYF. As DNA, the CDR3 is TGTGCCAGTCGGACAGGGGGGACATGGGAGACCCAGTACTTC.

The chain has TRBV20-1 and TRBJ1-5; the D is unclear. Per the germline V gene, CDR1 is DFQATT and CDR2 is SNEGSKA (reference sequence). The CDR3 extends over 15 amino acids. V dropped 0 bases and J dropped 2 bases, with 11 bases sitting between them. CDR3 sequence reads: CSARDHRSRNQPQHF. The DNA of the CDR3 is TGCAGTGCTAGAGATCATAGGTCTCGCAATCAGCCCCAGCATTTT.

The chain uses TRBV20-1 and TRBJ2-7; either TRBD1 or TRBD2 may fit D (6 bases each). The germline V gene encodes CDR1 DFQATT and CDR2 SNEGSKA (reference sequence). The CDR3 contains 13 residues. The V end was cut by 6 bases, the J end by 2 bases, with 14 bases between. CDR3 loop: CSAVRGLTYEQYF. The CDR3 DNA reads as TGCAGTGCCGTCCGGGGGCTGACCTACGAGCAGTACTTC.

This clonotype was recorded many times. The rearrangement links TRBV7-9 to TRBJ2-3; TRBD2 matches at 10 bases. CDR1 and CDR2 (germline): SEHNR, FQNEAQ (reference sequence). The V segment lost 4 bases and the J segment 5 bases; nucleotides outside the gene matches: 6. This CDR3 spans 15 amino acids. The CDR3 region has the DNA TGTGCCAGCAGCTCGACTAGCGGGTTCAGAGATACGCAGTATTTT. Amino acid sequence: CASSSTSGFRDTQYF.

The table lists this clonotype with many counts. The chain couples TRBV7-6 to TRBJ2-2; TRBD1 matches at 9 bases. Trimming removed 4 bases from V and 7 bases from J; junction bases left unmatched: 7. The CDR3 sequence is 15 residues long. CDR1 SGHVS and CDR2 FNYEAQ come from the germline V gene. CDR3 loop: CASSSDRGSGGELFF. The CDR3 DNA sequence: TGTGCCAGCAGCTCGGACAGGGGTTCCGGCGGGGAGCTGTTTTTT.

This rearrangement joins TRBV20-1 to TRBJ1-6, with TRBD1 matching over 8 bases. V dropped 6 bases and J dropped 6; count of bases not matched to a gene: 4. CDR1 DFQATT and CDR2 SNEGSKA come from the germline V gene (reference sequence). This CDR3 comprises 13 residues. The CDR3 DNA reads as TGCAGTGCGCAGACAGGGGTTAATTCACCCCTCCACTTT. This translates into CSAQTGVNSPLHF.

This clonotype was picked up one time. Sequence at one end of the junction differs from germline and may be a read error. This sequence joins TRBV28 and TRBJ2-7; D remains ambiguous. CDR1 and CDR2 from the germline V gene are MDHEN and SYDVKM. The CDR3 contains 11 residues. In nucleotides, the CDR3 is TGTGCCAACAGTTACTCGACGGAGCAGTACTTC. Residues: CANSYSTEQYF.

As to this clonotype: A much larger clone sits a single nucleotide away, making a read error possible. The rearrangement uses TRBV7-2 and TRBJ1-1; D call uncertain. CDR3 length equals 15 residues. In germline, CDR1 is SGHTA, CDR2 FQGNSA. The CDR3 nucleotides read TGTGTCAGCAGCCTCCGGCGGGAGGTACGGACTGAAGCTTTCTTT. Amino acids: CVSSLRREVRTEAFF.

The sample holds many counts of this clonotype. The chain couples TRBV28 to TRBJ2-7; D could derive from TRBD1 or TRBD2 (6 bases each). V lost 3 bases and J 0 bases, leaving 12 bases between the germline ends. This CDR3 comprises 15 residues. Germline CDR1 is MDHEN and CDR2 is SYDVKM. The DNA for the CDR3 is TGTGCCAGCAGTTTGAGCAGGGGAGGCTCCTACGAGCAGTACGTC. It yields the protein CASSLSRGGSYEQYV.

Notes on this clonotype: One junction end disagrees with the germline gene, perhaps due to a read error. This chain connects TRBV6-1 to TRBJ1-6; a possible D gene is TRBD1 (6 bases). This CDR3 is 14 amino acids long. Looked up from germline, CDR1 is MNHNS and CDR2 is SASEGT. CDR3: CTSSEWGLESPLHF. DNA for the CDR3: TGTACCAGCAGTGAATGGGGGCTAGAATCACCCCTCCACTTT.

As concerns this clonotype: A read error may explain this, as a much larger clone is one base away. J is TRBJ2-1 and V is TRBV7-4; a weak D match, TRBD2 (5 bases). This CDR3 contains 14 residues. The germline CDR1 and CDR2 sequences are SGHVT and SQSDAQ. CDR3 loop: CVSSSLDYHNEQFF. CDR3 DNA: TGTGTCAGCAGCTCCCTAGACTACCACAATGAGCAGTTCTTC.

The chain employs TRBV29-1 and TRBJ2-3, with D hard to call. V was pared by 5 bases and J by 0 bases, with 18 bases between. CDR1 is SQVTM and CDR2 is ANQGSEA in the germline V gene. This CDR3 contains 16 residues. The chain's CDR3 is CSVYGVVDASTDTQYF. CDR3 DNA sequence: TGCAGCGTTTACGGTGTAGTAGACGCTAGCACAGATACGCAGTATTTT.